The entry below gives a single TCR beta chain sequence along with its context. Its target is not known. Germline V CDR1 and CDR2: SGHTA, FQGTGA. The length of the CDR3 is 17 residues. J was trimmed by 5 bases and V by 2 bases; bases with no gene match: 11. The data are from a study of radiation and T cells in renal cell carcinoma. Whole-study findings and limits: Compared with controls, irradiated tumors had more, larger dominant CDR3 motifs.

Assay used: immunoSEQ multiplex PCR; TCRdb lists only in-frame clones, some missing. The table includes approximately 3,500 clones, over 70% detected once. The treatment is: treatment-naive control, cytoreductive nephrectomy. The sequence derives from a man over 45 with renal cell carcinoma. The sequencing used tumor tissue, collected from a patient whose treatment was nephrectomy without radiotherapy. V gene TRBV7-3 combines with J gene TRBJ2-3, with 9 bases that match TRBD2. CDR3 DNA: TGTGCCAGCAGCTTAGGAGCGGGAGGCCCCTTCGGAGATACGCAGTATTTT. Encoded protein: CASSLGAGGPFGDTQYF. Based on the CDR3 plus reference TRBV7-3 and TRBJ2-3, the full variable domain is GAGVSQTPSNKVTEKGKYVELRCDPISGHTALYWYRQSLGQGPEFLIYFQGTGAADDSGLPNDRFFAVRPEGSVSTLKIQRTERGDSAVYLCASSLGAGGPFGDTQYFGPGTRLTVL.